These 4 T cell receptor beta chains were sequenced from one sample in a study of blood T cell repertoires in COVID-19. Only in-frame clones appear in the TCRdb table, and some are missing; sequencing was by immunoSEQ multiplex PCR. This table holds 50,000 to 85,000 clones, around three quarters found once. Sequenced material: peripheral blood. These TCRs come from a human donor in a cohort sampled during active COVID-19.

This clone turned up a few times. The CDR3 region is CASSPMTRHYEQYF. The CDR3 coding sequence is TGCGCCAGCAGCCCGATGACACGCCACTACGAGCAGTACTTC. The chain recombines TRBV5-1 with TRBJ2-7, with D uncertain. The germline V gene has CDR1 SGHRS and CDR2 YFSETQ. Trimming took 4 bases from V and 3 from J, leaving 14 bases between them. CDR3 length: 14 residues. Based on the CDR3 plus reference TRBV5-1 and TRBJ2-7, the full variable domain is KAGVTQTPRYLIKTRGQQVTLSCSPISGHRSVSWYQQTPGQGLQFLFEYFSETQRNKGNFPGRFSGRQFSNSRSEMNVSTLELGDSALYLCASSPMTRHYEQYFGPGTRLTVT.

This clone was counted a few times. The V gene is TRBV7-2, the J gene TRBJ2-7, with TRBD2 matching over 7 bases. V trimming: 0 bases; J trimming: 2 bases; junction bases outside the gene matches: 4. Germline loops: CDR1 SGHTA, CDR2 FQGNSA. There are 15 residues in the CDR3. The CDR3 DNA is TGTGCCAGCAGCTTAGCAGCGGGGAATGCCTACGAGCAGTACTTC. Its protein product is CASSLAAGNAYEQYF.

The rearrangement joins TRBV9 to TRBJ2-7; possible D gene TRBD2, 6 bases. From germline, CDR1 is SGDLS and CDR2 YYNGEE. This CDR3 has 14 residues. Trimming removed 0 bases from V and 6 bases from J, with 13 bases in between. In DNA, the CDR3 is TGTGCCAGCAGCGTAGGCCCCAGGGAGGCCGAGCAGTACTTC. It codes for CASSVGPREAEQYF.

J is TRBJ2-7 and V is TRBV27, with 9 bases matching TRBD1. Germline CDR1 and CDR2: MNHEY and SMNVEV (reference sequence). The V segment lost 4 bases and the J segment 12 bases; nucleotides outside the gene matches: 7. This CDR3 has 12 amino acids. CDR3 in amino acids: CASSSGQGKTYF. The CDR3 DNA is TGTGCCAGCAGTTCAGGACAGGGGAAGACGTACTTC.